The entry below gives a single T cell receptor beta chain sequence along with its context. The antigen is undetermined. The data were obtained in a study of OX40 agonist ivuxolimab in advanced cancers. Study-level information: Patients enrolled in dose escalation were diagnosed with hepatocellular carcinoma, melanoma, renal cell or head and neck cancer. Under the entry rules, prior anti-PD-1, anti-PD-L1 or anti-CTLA-4 therapy was allowed, and roughly 41% had some.

V was clipped by 1 base and J by 3 bases, with 9 bases between them. The CDR3 has 14 amino acids. Germline CDR1 SGHVS, CDR2 FNYEAQ. Anyone with autoimmune disease history or systemic immunosuppression was excluded. General study points: CD8+ T cells averaged more expanded clones than CD4+.

Produced via immunoSEQ multiplex PCR; TCRdb's table is partial and in-frame only. The profile covers about 73,000 clones, with around four fifths appearing a single time and about 2.4% taken by the ten largest. Here the sequenced sample was CD4+ or CD8+ T cells sorted from blood, taken in a trial of the OX40 agonist ivuxolimab. V and J are TRBV7-6 and TRBJ1-1; D gene uncertain. The TCR was taken from an adult with an advanced solid tumor such as melanoma, head and neck, liver or kidney cancer. CDR3 nucleotides: TGTGCCAGCAGCTTAGGAGTTATTCACACTGAAGCTTTCTTT. It encodes CASSLGVIHTEAFF.